This T cell receptor beta chain was documented in a study of T cell responses to AZD1222 COVID-19 vaccine. Findings of the study overall: Donors were chiefly white British, with a greater number of females, and clonal diversity was perhaps underestimated.

This table comes from immunoSEQ multiplex PCR, and its TCRdb copy is limited to in-frame clones, with some not included. The sample holds 30,000 to 40,000 clones, roughly 90% seen once. Comments on this clone: Its antigen is unidentified.

CDR1 and CDR2 (germline): SEHNR, FQNEAQ (reference sequence). This CDR3 has 15 amino acids. V was trimmed by 1 base and J by 8 bases, leaving 12 bases between them. The sequencing used peripheral blood, collected 28 days after the second AZD1222 dose. The sequence was obtained from an adult who received the AZD1222 COVID-19 vaccine. This rearrangement joins TRBV7-9 to TRBJ1-6; D not resolved. The CDR3 DNA reads TGTGCCAGCAGCTTAGGTGGATCTCGAGATTCACCCCTCCACTTT. Amino acids: CASSLGGSRDSPLHF. The full variable domain, its missing parts supplied by reference TRBV7-9 and TRBJ1-6, is DTGVSQNPRHKITKRGQNVTFRCDPISEHNRLYWYRQTLGQGPEFLTYFQNEAQLEKSRLLSDRFSAERPKGSFSTLEIQRTEQGDSAMYLCASSLGGSRDSPLHFGNGTRLTVT.